Listed below are T cell receptor beta chains from one sample, sequenced in a study of a mutant IDH1 vaccine in newly diagnosed glioma. Antigen specificity for these receptors is unknown. Data came from immunoSEQ multiplex PCR; TCRdb stores just in-frame clones and leaves some out. The sample yields some 46,000 clones, almost 95% seen once. Sequenced here: PBMCs, sampled from a glioma patient whose treatment included an IDH1 peptide vaccine. These receptors all stem from a man aged 50 or older with glioma. The CDR3 runs from the conserved cysteine through the conserved F or W. A D gene is named only where the DNA matches it firmly. Only part of the rows carry a size: once, few, many, or a class if the clone is expanded.

v_call	j_call	clone_size	d_call	cdr3_nt	cdr3_aa
TRBV4-3	TRBJ2-2	once	TRBD1	TGCGCCAGCAGCCTGGGACAGGGGGACACCGGGGAGCTGTTTTTT	CASSLGQGDTGELFF
TRBV9	TRBJ2-3	NA	NA	TGTGCCAGCAGCGTATTCCCCACTGACACAGATACGCAGTATTTT	CASSVFPTDTDTQYF
TRBV29-1	TRBJ1-5	NA	NA	TGCAGCGTCCTGGTGAGGGGAGGCAATCAGCCCCAGCATTTT	CSVLVRGGNQPQHF
TRBV4-1	TRBJ2-3	NA	NA	TGCGCCAGCAGTCAGAAGACAGGCGGCACAGATACGCAGTATTTT	CASSQKTGGTDTQYF
TRBV4-1	TRBJ1-1	NA	NA	TGCGCCAGCAGCCAAGATCCGACAAAGATGAACACTGAAGCTTTCTTT	CASSQDPTKMNTEAFF
TRBV5-5	TRBJ2-3	NA	NA	TGTGCCAGCAGCTTGGCCCGGGAGGATACGCAGTATTTT	CASSLAREDTQYF
TRBV30	TRBJ1-2	NA	NA	TGTGCCTGGGACCGTACCCATGGCTACACCTTC	CAWDRTHGYTF
TRBV13	TRBJ2-5	NA	NA	TGTGCCAGCAGCTTAGGACAGTACCAAGAGACCCAGTACTTC	CASSLGQYQETQYF
TRBV7-3	TRBJ2-7	NA	NA	TGTGCCAGCAGCCCATCGAGGACCACCTACGAGCAGTACTTC	CASSPSRTTYEQYF
TRBV28	TRBJ1-4	once	TRBD1	TGTGCCAGCAGCAGACAGGGGGCGCGAGAAAAACTGTTTTTT	CASSRQGAREKLFF
TRBV27	TRBJ2-7	NA	TRBD2	TGTGCCAGCAGTTTCCTCTCCGGGACTAGCGGGAGAGGGCCCCTCGAGCAGTACTTC	CASSFLSGTSGRGPLEQYF
TRBV28	TRBJ1-6	NA	NA	TGTGCCAGCAGTTTAAATAATTCACCCCTCCACTTT	CASSLNNSPLHF
TRBV4-1	TRBJ2-2	NA	TRBD2	TGCGCCAGCAGCCAAGGCAACTTAGGGAGGGCCGGGGAGCTGTTTTTT	CASSQGNLGRAGELFF
TRBV5-1	TRBJ2-7	NA	TRBD2	TGCGCCAGCAGCCTAGCGGGAGGGAACTCCTACGAGCAGTACTTC	CASSLAGGNSYEQYF
TRBV7-2	TRBJ1-1	NA	NA	TGTGCCAGCAGCTCCCGACAGGTACGGAACACTGAAGCTTTCTTT	CASSSRQVRNTEAFF
TRBV27	TRBJ2-3	once	NA	TGTGCCAGCAGTTTCACCGGGGGAAACACAGATACGCAGTATTTT	CASSFTGGNTDTQYF
TRBV7-9	TRBJ2-1	NA	TRBD2	TGTGCCAGCAGTGAACGGGCGGGAGGAAATGAGCAGTTCTTC	CASSERAGGNEQFF
TRBV4-3	TRBJ2-7	NA	TRBD1	TGCGCCAGCAGCCAAGCCACAGGGGTGACGAACGAGCAGTACTTC	CASSQATGVTNEQYF
TRBV4-1	TRBJ1-2	NA	NA	TGCGCCAGCAGCCAAGACCCCGACAGATCGACCGACTATGGCTACACCTTC	CASSQDPDRSTDYGYTF
TRBV19	TRBJ1-5	NA	NA	TGTGCCAGTAGACGGGGCAGAACACAGCCCCAGCATTTT	CASRRGRTQPQHF
TRBV19	TRBJ1-1	NA	TRBD1	TGTGCCAGTAGTATGGGACAGGGGGTGTACACTGAAGCTTTCTTT	CASSMGQGVYTEAFF
TRBV27	TRBJ2-7	NA	TRBD2	TGTGCCAGCAGTTTATCACTAGCGGGGATCTCCTACGAGCAGTACTTC	CASSLSLAGISYEQYF
TRBV30	TRBJ2-1	once	NA	TGTGCCTCCCCGAACGGGGGAGATTCCTACAATGAGCAGTTCTTC	CASPNGGDSYNEQFF
TRBV19	TRBJ1-5	NA	NA	TGTGCCAGCGACCCAAGGGGGGGATCGGGCAATCAGCCCCAGCATTTT	CASDPRGGSGNQPQHF